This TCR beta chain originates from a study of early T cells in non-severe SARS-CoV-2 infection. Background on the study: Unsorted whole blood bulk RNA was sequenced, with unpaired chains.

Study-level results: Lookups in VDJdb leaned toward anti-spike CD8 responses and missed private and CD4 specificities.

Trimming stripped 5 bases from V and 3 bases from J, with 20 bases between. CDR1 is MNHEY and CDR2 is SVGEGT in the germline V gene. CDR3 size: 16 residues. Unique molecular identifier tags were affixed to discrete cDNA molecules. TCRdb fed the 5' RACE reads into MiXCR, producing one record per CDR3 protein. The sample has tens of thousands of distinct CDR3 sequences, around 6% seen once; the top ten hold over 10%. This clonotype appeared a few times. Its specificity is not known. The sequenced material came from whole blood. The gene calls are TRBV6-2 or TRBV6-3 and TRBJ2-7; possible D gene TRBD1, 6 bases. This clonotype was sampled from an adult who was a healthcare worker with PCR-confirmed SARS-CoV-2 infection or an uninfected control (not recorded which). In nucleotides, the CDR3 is TGTGCCAGCAGTCCCTTAGCCGTCCGGACAGACTACGAGCAGTACTTC. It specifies CASSPLAVRTDYEQYF.